These 26 T cell receptor beta chains originate from one sample sequenced in a study of human T cells and chemical hapten exposure. MiXCR, applied by TCRdb to the RACE reads, yields one record per CDR3 protein. Of around 45,000 distinct CDR3 sequences in the sample, 4% to 4.5% were seen once. Time point indicated: healthy volunteer bleed at 2 weeks. RNA extraction used unfractionated whole blood as the source of total RNA. The sequenced sample was whole blood. The source is a human donor in good health. Some clones in this sample may be carry-over from other donors' samples.

This clonotype was detected many times. The gene calls are TRBV28 and TRBJ2-2, with TRBD1 identical over 10 bases. Germline values: CDR1 MDHEN, CDR2 SYDVKM. The V and J ends lost 6 bases and 5 bases, in that order; junction bases with no gene match: 15. The CDR3 length is 18 residues. In DNA, the CDR3 is TGTGCCAGCAGCCTCTTTCCGAGACAGGGGGCGAGGACCGGGGAGCTGTTTTTT. It encodes CASSLFPRQGARTGELFF.

The chain recombines TRBV7-8 with TRBJ2-3, with 7 nucleotides matching TRBD1. This CDR3 comprises 16 residues. Germline V gene lookup returns CDR1 SGHVS and CDR2 FQNEAQ. V lost 5 bases to trimming and J lost 2 bases; unmatched junction nucleotides: 10. This chain's CDR3 is CASSPTLDRDTDTQYF. The CDR3 DNA follows: TGTGCCAGCAGCCCTACCCTTGACAGGGACACAGATACGCAGTATTTT.

This clonotype was counted at least ten times. This rearrangement joins TRBV27 to TRBJ2-1; no definite D call. The V end lost 1 base, the J end lost 6 bases, and 10 bases lay between the germline ends. This CDR3 spans 14 amino acids. The germline V gene has CDR1 MNHEY and CDR2 SMNVEV (reference sequence). The CDR3 sequence: CASSLLRSGNEQFF. CDR3 DNA: TGTGCCAGCAGTTTATTGAGGTCGGGCAATGAGCAGTTCTTC.

There are many counts of this clonotype. J is TRBJ1-1 and V is TRBV20-1; D gene unclear. CDR1 is DFQATT, CDR2 SNEGSKA, per germline (reference sequence). The CDR3 covers 11 residues. The V and J ends lost 6 bases and 4 bases respectively, with 9 bases between them. This CDR3 reads CSASTSTEAFF. The CDR3 nucleotides read TGCAGTGCGAGCACCTCCACTGAAGCTTTCTTT.

The gene calls are TRBV11-2 and TRBJ2-1; either TRBD1 or TRBD2 may fit D (5 bases each). Germline-derived CDR1 and CDR2 are SGHAT and FQNNGV. This CDR3 comprises 16 residues. Deletions cut 5 bases from V and 2 bases from J, with 16 bases between. The CDR3 sequence is CASSPIRGRTYNEQFF. CDR3 coding DNA: TGTGCCAGCAGCCCCATCCGGGGCCGTACCTACAATGAGCAGTTCTTC.

In its sample, this clonotype was seen many times. The chain joins TRBV6-6 to TRBJ1-5; D is uncertain. This CDR3 has 18 amino acids. Trimming removed 3 bases from V and 4 bases from J, with 22 bases in between. Germline CDR1 and CDR2: MNHNY and SVGAGI (reference sequence). CDR3 amino acids: CASSYGHEVTPSNQPQHF. CDR3 in DNA: TGTGCCAGCAGTTATGGTCACGAGGTGACCCCTAGTAATCAGCCCCAGCATTTT.

This clonotype occurred a few times. The J gene is TRBJ2-7, the V gene TRBV10-3; D is uncertain. This CDR3 has 13 residues. Trimming removed 0 bases at V and 3 bases at J, with 6 bases between. Germline V gives CDR1 ENHRY, CDR2 SYGVKD. The CDR3 here is CAISESVHYEQYF. In DNA form, the CDR3 reads TGTGCCATCAGTGAGTCAGTCCACTACGAGCAGTACTTC.

V gene TRBV24-1 combines with J gene TRBJ2-1; 9 bases are a match to TRBD1. CDR3 length: 16 amino acids. From germline, CDR1 is KGHDR and CDR2 SFDVKD. V lost 0 bases and J lost 7; bases outside the gene matches: 6. CDR3 residues: CATSDLHGTGRNEQFF. CDR3 nucleotide sequence: TGTGCCACCAGTGATTTGCACGGGACAGGGCGGAATGAGCAGTTCTTC.

This clonotype was recorded many times. The CDR3 region is CATSDHYGADNEQFF. The DNA of the CDR3 is TGTGCCACCAGTGACCATTACGGTGCTGACAATGAGCAGTTCTTC. The chain is built from TRBV24-1 and TRBJ2-1, with unresolved D. Germline V gives CDR1 KGHDR, CDR2 SFDVKD. Trimming cost V 4 bases and J 5 bases, with 14 bases left between them. The CDR3 has 15 residues.

This clonotype has a handful of counts. The V and J genes are TRBV18 and TRBJ2-3; 12 nucleotides agree with TRBD2. The CDR3 length is 16 residues. Trimming at V came to 2 bases and at J to 0 bases, leaving 0 bases not matched to a gene. In germline, CDR1 is KGHSH, CDR2 LQKENI. CDR3 nucleotides: TGTGCCAGCTCACCAGGGACTAGCGGGAGCACAGATACGCAGTATTTT. It codes for CASSPGTSGSTDTQYF.

A few counts support this clonotype. The V gene is TRBV20-1, the J gene TRBJ2-5; 11 bases are shared with TRBD2. J was trimmed by 5 bases and V by 0 bases; bases with no gene match: 11. CDR1 and CDR2 (germline): DFQATT, SNEGSKA (reference sequence). The CDR3 spans 17 residues. The DNA for the CDR3 is TGCAGTGCTAGAGATGGTTGGGTAGCGGGAGGGGTGGAGACCCAGTACTTC. Translating gives CSARDGWVAGGVETQYF.

This clonotype has just a few counts. The genes are TRBV15 and TRBJ2-2; TRBD1 is a possible D gene (5 bases). In germline, CDR1 is LNHNV, CDR2 YYDKDF (reference sequence). CDR3 size: 15 residues. Trimming removed 1 base from V and 3 bases from J, with 9 bases in between. CDR3 region: CATSRGQTYTGELFF. As DNA, the CDR3 is TGTGCCACCAGCAGAGGACAGACCTACACCGGGGAGCTGTTTTTT.

The table lists this clonotype with a few counts. The chain links TRBV29-1 to TRBJ2-6, with D possibly matching TRBD1 (6 bases). With 7 bases removed from V and 0 bases from J, the gap between germline ends came to 10 bases. The CDR3 runs to 14 residues. Germline assignment: CDR1 SQVTM and CDR2 ANQGSEA. In DNA, the CDR3 is TGCAGCGCCGCGACAGGCTCTGGGGCCAACGTCCTGACTTTC. It translates to CSAATGSGANVLTF.

In its sample, this clonotype was seen many times. The rearrangement links TRBV28 to TRBJ1-3; a possible D gene is TRBD1 (5 bases). Germline CDR1 reads MDHEN; CDR2 reads SYDVKM. The V gene lost 4 bases and the J gene lost 0 bases, with 16 bases spanning the gap. The CDR3 sequence is 17 residues long. The CDR3: CASSWYDIRGSGNTIYF. CDR3 in DNA: TGTGCCAGCAGTTGGTACGACATTAGGGGCTCTGGAAACACCATATATTTT. The full variable domain, rest sourced from reference TRBV28 and TRBJ1-3, is DVKVTQSSRYLVKRTGEKVFLECVQDMDHENMFWYRQDPGLGLRLIYFSYDVKMKEKGDIPEGYSVSREKKERFSLILESASTNQTSMYLCASSWYDIRGSGNTIYFGEGSWLTVV.

The chain carries TRBV19 and TRBJ1-1; 9 bases map to TRBD1. In germline, CDR1 is LNHDA, CDR2 SQIVND (reference sequence). The CDR3 totals 16 residues. J gave up 0 bases and V 5 bases, and 7 bases lay outside the gene matches. CDR3 nucleotides: TGTGCCAGTAGTGGGGGGACAGGGAGACTGAACACTGAAGCTTTCTTT. Translated: CASSGGTGRLNTEAFF.

This clonotype was picked up many times. The chain recombines TRBV20-1 with TRBJ2-5, with TRBD2 as a possible D gene (6 bases). V lost 1 base to trimming and J lost 5 bases, with 11 bases between them. The V gene's germline CDR1 is DFQATT and CDR2 SNEGSKA (reference sequence). The CDR3 is 13 residues long. The CDR3 sequence: CSARGLDLETQYF. DNA of the CDR3: TGCAGTGCTAGAGGACTAGACCTCGAGACCCAGTACTTC.

This clonotype was seen a handful of times. The chain combines TRBV30 with TRBJ1-5; 7 bases map to TRBD1. This CDR3 is 14 amino acids long. The germline CDR1 and CDR2 sequences are GTSNPN and SVGIG (reference sequence). V trimming: 0 bases; J trimming: 4 bases; junction bases outside the gene matches: 3. The CDR3 DNA reads as TGTGCCTGGAGTGTACGACAGGGAAATCAGCCCCAGCATTTT. This codes for CAWSVRQGNQPQHF.

This clonotype appeared a few times. V gene TRBV11-2 combines with J gene TRBJ2-1, with D uncertain. Trimming stripped 3 bases from V and 6 bases from J, with 15 bases between. The CDR3 contains 15 residues. Germline V gene data show CDR1 as SGHAT and CDR2 as FQNNGV. CDR3: CASSLALLRPNEQFF. CDR3 in DNA: TGTGCCAGCAGCTTGGCCCTTTTGCGACCCAATGAGCAGTTCTTC.

The chain has TRBV3-1 and TRBJ1-6; D unresolved. Trimming removed 0 bases at V and 10 bases at J, with 16 bases between. Germline CDR1 is LGHDT and CDR2 is YNNKEL (reference sequence). The CDR3 length is 16 residues. The CDR3 DNA reads TGTGCCAGCAGCCAAGAACCTCAGTCCGACGTATCACCCCTCCACTTT. Encoded protein: CASSQEPQSDVSPLHF.

The J gene is TRBJ2-1, the V gene TRBV28; TRBD2 is a possible D gene (6 bases). The CDR3 is made up of 16 amino acids. V was pared by 2 bases and J by 5 bases, with 16 bases between. The V gene's germline CDR1 is MDHEN and CDR2 SYDVKM. The CDR3 region is CASSLAGTRKNNEQFF. CDR3 bases: TGTGCCAGCAGTTTAGCGGGGACCCGAAAAAACAATGAGCAGTTCTTC.

This clonotype occurred many times. This chain uses TRBV5-1 with TRBJ1-1; 11 bases map to TRBD1. Germline CDR1 reads SGHRS; CDR2 reads YFSETQ. This CDR3 is built from 14 residues. With V trimmed by 0 bases and J by 11 bases, 6 bases remained unmatched. The CDR3 nucleotides are TGCGCCAGCAGCTTGGGGACAGGGGGCAAGGTCGCTTTCTTT. Encoded protein: CASSLGTGGKVAFF. Variable domain in full (rest from reference TRBV5-1 and TRBJ1-1): KAGVTQTPRYLIKTRGQQVTLSCSPISGHRSVSWYQQTPGQGLQFLFEYFSETQRNKGNFPGRFSGRQFSNSRSEMNVSTLELGDSALYLCASSLGTGGKVAFFGQGTRLTVV.

This clonotype was seen ten or more times. The chain recombines TRBV28 with TRBJ2-4; 7 nucleotides agree with TRBD1. V was clipped by 5 bases and J by 3 bases; unmatched bases: 4. This CDR3 region has 14 residues. The germline CDR1 and CDR2 sequences are MDHEN and SYDVKM. The CDR3 DNA sequence: TGTGCCAGCAGTCCAACAGGGGTCAAAAACATTCAGTACTTC. Encoded protein: CASSPTGVKNIQYF.

This clonotype was seen ten or more times. This chain uses TRBV5-1 with TRBJ2-7, with D hard to call. The CDR3 consists of 13 residues. Germline lookup yields CDR1 SGHRS and CDR2 YFSETQ. Trimming shortened V by 0 bases and J by 2 bases, and 6 bases separated the two germline ends. CDR3 amino acids: CASSLGGPYEQYF. CDR3 nucleotide sequence: TGCGCCAGCAGCTTGGGCGGACCCTACGAGCAGTACTTC.

The CDR3 loop is CASSDPTPNSYEQYF. Written as DNA, the CDR3 is TGTGCCAGCAGTGATCCGACACCTAACTCCTACGAGCAGTACTTC. The gene calls are TRBV6-2 or TRBV6-3 and TRBJ2-7; D not resolved. CDR1 and CDR2 from the germline V gene are MNHEY and SVGEGT. Trimming took off 5 bases at V and 0 bases at J, with 14 bases between the two ends. The length of the CDR3 is 15 residues.

This clonotype was detected only a few times. The chain joins TRBV5-6 to TRBJ1-5; D perhaps matches TRBD1 (6 bases). The CDR3 totals 15 residues. V lost 0 bases, J lost 2 bases, and 9 bases lay in between. The germline V gene encodes CDR1 SGHDT and CDR2 YYEEEE. CDR3 residues: CASSLGGHGNQPQHF. CDR3 DNA sequence: TGTGCCAGCAGCTTGGGGGGGCATGGCAATCAGCCCCAGCATTTT.

This clonotype has ten or more counts. The chain is built from TRBV28 and TRBJ2-7, with D tentatively TRBD2 (6 bases). CDR1 and CDR2 (germline): MDHEN, SYDVKM. This CDR3 has 14 amino acids. V dropped 5 bases and J dropped 5 bases, with 16 bases sitting between them. The DNA for the CDR3 is TGTGCCAGCAGTACCGTTTGGGGGGAAGACGAGCAGTACTTC. Translating gives CASSTVWGEDEQYF.